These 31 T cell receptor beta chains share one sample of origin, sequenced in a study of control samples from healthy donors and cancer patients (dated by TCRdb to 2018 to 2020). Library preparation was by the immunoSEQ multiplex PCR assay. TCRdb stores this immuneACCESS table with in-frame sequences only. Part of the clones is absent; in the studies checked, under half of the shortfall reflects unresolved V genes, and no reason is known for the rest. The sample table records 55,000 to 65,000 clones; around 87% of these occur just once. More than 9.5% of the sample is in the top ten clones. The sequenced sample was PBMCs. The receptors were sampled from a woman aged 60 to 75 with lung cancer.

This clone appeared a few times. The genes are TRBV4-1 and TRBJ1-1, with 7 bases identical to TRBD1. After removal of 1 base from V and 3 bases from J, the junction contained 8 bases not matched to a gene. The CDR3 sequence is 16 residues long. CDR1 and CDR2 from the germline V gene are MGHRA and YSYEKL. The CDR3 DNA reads TGCGCCAGCAGCCAAGTCAGGGGGGTGTTGGACACTGAAGCTTTCTTT. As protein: CASSQVRGVLDTEAFF.

DNA of the CDR3: TGTGCCAGCAGTGAACAGGGGGCTGACACCGGGGAGCTGTTTTTT. It codes for CASSEQGADTGELFF. V gene TRBV6-1 combines with J gene TRBJ2-2, with 8 bases matching TRBD1. The CDR3 loop spans 15 amino acids. V trimming: 2 bases; J trimming: 3 bases; junction bases outside the gene matches: 2. Germline V gives CDR1 MNHNS, CDR2 SASEGT.

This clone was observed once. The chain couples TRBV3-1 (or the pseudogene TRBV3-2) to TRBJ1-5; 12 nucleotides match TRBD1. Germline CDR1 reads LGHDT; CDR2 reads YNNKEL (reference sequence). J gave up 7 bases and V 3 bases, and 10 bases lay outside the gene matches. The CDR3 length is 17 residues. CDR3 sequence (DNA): TGTGCCAGCAGCCATGGTCCCGGGACAGGGGGCGGACAGCCCCAGCATTTT. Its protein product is CASSHGPGTGGGQPQHF.

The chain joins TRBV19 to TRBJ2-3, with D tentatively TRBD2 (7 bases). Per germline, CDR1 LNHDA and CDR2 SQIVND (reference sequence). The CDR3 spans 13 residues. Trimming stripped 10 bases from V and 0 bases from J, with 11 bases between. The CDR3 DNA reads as TGTGCCACGCGGGGGCCTAGCACAGATACGCAGTATTTT. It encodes CATRGPSTDTQYF.

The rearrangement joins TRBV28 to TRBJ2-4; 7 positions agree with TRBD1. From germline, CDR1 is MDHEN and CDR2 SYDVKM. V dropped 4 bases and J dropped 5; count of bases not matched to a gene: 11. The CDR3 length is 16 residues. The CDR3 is CASSSTGLPRENIQYF. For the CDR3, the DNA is TGTGCCAGCAGTTCGACAGGGCTTCCCCGAGAAAACATTCAGTACTTC.

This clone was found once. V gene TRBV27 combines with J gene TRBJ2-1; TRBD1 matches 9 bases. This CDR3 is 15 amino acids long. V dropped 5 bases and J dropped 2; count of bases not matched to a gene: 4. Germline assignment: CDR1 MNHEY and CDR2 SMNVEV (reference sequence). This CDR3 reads CASSRDREAYNEQFF. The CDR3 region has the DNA TGTGCCAGCAGTCGGGACAGGGAAGCCTACAATGAGCAGTTCTTC.

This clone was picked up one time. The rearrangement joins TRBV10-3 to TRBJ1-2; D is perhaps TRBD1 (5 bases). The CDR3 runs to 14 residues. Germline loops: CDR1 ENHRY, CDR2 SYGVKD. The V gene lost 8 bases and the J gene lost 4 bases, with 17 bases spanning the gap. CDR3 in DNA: TGTGCCATCTCGGGGCAGGGCGAAGGCTATGGCTACACCTTC. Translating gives CAISGQGEGYGYTF.

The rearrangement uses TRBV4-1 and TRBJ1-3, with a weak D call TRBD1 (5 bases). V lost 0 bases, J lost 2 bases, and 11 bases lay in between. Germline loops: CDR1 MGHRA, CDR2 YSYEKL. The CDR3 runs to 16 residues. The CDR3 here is CASSQEGTLTGNTIYF. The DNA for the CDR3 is TGCGCCAGCAGCCAAGAAGGGACGCTTACTGGAAACACCATATATTTT.

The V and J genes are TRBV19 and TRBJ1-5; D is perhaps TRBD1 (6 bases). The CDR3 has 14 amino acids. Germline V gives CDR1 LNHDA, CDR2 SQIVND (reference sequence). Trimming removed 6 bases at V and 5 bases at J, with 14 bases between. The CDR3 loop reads CASSEATGYQPQHF. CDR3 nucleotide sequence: TGTGCCAGTAGCGAGGCAACAGGGTATCAGCCCCAGCATTTT. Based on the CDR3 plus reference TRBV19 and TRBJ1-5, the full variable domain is DGGITQSPKYLFRKEGQNVTLSCEQNLNHDAMYWYRQDPGQGLRLIYYSQIVNDFQKGDIAEGYSVSREKKESFPLTVTSAQKNPTAFYLCASSEATGYQPQHFGDGTRLSIL.

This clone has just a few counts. CDR3 sequence (DNA): TGTGCCAGTAGCCAGGCGTCGGGCGGCTACACCTTC. Its protein is CASSQASGGYTF. The gene calls are TRBV19 and TRBJ1-2; D remains unclear. The CDR3 is 12 residues long. V dropped 6 bases and J dropped 8 bases, with 13 bases sitting between them. Looked up from germline, CDR1 is LNHDA and CDR2 is SQIVND (reference sequence).

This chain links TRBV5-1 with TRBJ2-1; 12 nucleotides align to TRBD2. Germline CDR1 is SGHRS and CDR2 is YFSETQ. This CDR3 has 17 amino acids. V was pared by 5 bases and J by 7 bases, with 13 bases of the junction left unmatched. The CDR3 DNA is TGCGCCAGCAGTCGAAAACGATCTAGCGGGGGGGTTAATGAGCAGTTCTTC. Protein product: CASSRKRSSGGVNEQFF.

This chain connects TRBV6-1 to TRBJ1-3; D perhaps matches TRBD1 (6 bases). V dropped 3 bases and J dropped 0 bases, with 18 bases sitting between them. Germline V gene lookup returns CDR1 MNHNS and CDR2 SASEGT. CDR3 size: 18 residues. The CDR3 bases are TGTGCCAGCAGTGAGGCAACAGGGAGTCTACTCTCTGGAAACACCATATATTTT. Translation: CASSEATGSLLSGNTIYF.

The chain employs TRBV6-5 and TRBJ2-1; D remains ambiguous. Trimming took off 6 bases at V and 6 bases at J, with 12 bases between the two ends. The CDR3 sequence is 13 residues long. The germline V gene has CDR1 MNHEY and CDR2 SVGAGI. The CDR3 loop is CASRALGINEQFF. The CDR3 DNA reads TGTGCCAGCAGGGCCCTAGGAATCAATGAGCAGTTCTTC.

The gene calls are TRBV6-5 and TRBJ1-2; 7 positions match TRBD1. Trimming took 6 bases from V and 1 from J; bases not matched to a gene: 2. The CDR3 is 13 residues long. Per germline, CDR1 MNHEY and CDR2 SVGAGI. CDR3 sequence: CASRGTVNYGYTF. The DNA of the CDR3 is TGTGCCAGCAGGGGGACAGTTAACTATGGCTACACCTTC.

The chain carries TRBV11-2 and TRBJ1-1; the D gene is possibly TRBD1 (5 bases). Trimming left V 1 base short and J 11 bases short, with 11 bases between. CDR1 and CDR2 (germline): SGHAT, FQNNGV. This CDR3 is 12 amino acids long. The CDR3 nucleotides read TGTGCCAGCAGCTTAGGGGGCGCGAATGCTTTCTTT. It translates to CASSLGGANAFF.

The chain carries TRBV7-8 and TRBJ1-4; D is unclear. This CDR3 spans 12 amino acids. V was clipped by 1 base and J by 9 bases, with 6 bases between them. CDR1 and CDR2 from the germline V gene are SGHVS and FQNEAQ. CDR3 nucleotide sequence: TGTGCCAGCAGCTTAGTGGAGAAAAAACTGTTTTTT. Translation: CASSLVEKKLFF.

CDR3 amino acids: CASSLGTANTGELFF. CDR3 in DNA: TGTGCCAGCAGCTTGGGGACAGCTAACACCGGGGAGCTGTTTTTT. This chain links TRBV5-4 with TRBJ2-2; weak D call: TRBD1 (6 bases). V lost 0 bases and J 2 bases, leaving 8 bases between the germline ends. The CDR3 consists of 15 residues. Per germline, CDR1 SGHNT and CDR2 YYREEE (reference sequence).

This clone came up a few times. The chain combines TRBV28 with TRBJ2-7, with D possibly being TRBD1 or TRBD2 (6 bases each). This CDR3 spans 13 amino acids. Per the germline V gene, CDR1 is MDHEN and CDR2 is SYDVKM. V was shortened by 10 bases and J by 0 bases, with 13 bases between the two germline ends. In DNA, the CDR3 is TGTGCCACTCGGGGGCCGAGCTCCTACGAGCAGTACTTC. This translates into CATRGPSSYEQYF.

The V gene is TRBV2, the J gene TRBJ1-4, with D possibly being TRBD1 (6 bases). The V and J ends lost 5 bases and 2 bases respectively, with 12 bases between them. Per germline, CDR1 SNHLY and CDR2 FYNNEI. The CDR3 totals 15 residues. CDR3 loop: CASSSQGLTNEKLFF. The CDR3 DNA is TGTGCCAGCAGTTCACAGGGATTGACTAATGAAAAACTGTTTTTT.

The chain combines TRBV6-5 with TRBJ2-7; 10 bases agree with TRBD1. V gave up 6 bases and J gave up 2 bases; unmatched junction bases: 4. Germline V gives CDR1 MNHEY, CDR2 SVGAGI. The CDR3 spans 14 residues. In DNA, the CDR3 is TGTGCCAGCAGACCCGGGACAGGGGCCTACGAGCAGTACTTC. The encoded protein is CASRPGTGAYEQYF.

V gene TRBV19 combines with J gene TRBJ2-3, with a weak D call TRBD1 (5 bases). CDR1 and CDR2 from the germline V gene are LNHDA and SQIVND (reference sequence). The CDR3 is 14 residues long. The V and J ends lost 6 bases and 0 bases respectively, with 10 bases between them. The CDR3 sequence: CASSSTVSTDTQYF. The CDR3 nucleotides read TGTGCCAGTAGCTCGACAGTCAGCACAGATACGCAGTATTTT. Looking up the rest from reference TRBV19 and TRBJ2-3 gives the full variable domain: DGGITQSPKYLFRKEGQNVTLSCEQNLNHDAMYWYRQDPGQGLRLIYYSQIVNDFQKGDIAEGYSVSREKKESFPLTVTSAQKNPTAFYLCASSSTVSTDTQYFGPGTRLTVL.

The CDR3 DNA reads TGTGCCAGCAGTGATATCCGGGGCACCGGGGAGCTGTTTTTT. Translation gives CASSDIRGTGELFF. The V gene is TRBV6-4, the J gene TRBJ2-2, with D tentatively TRBD2 (5 bases). The CDR3 has 14 residues. Between the trimmed V and J ends, which lost 3 bases and 4 bases, there was a span of 9 bases. Germline loops: CDR1 MRHNA, CDR2 SNTAGT.

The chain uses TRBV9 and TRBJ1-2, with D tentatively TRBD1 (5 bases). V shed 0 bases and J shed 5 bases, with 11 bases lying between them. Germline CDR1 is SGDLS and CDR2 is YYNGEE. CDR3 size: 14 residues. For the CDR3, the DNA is TGTGCCAGCAGCGTAGAGGGCAGGGCTTATGGCTACACCTTC. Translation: CASSVEGRAYGYTF.

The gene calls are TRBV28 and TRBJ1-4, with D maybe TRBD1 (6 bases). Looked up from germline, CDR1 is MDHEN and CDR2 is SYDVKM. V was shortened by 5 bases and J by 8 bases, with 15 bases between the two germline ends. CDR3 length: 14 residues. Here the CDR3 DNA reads TGTGCCAGCAGTCCCCCGGGGGGCCACGAAAAACTGTTTTTT. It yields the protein CASSPPGGHEKLFF.

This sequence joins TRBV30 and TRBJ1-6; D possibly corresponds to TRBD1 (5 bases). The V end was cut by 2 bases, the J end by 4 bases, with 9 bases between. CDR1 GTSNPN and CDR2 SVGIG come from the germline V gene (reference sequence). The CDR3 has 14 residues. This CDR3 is CAWSSGLYNSPLHF. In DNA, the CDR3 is TGTGCCTGGAGTTCGGGACTTTATAATTCACCCCTCCACTTT.

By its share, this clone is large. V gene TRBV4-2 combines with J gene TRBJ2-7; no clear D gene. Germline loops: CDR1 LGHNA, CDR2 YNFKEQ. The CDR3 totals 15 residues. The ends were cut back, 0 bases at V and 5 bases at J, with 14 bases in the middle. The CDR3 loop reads CASSQEYPLADEQYF. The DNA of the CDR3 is TGTGCCAGCAGCCAAGAGTACCCCCTGGCGGACGAGCAGTACTTC.

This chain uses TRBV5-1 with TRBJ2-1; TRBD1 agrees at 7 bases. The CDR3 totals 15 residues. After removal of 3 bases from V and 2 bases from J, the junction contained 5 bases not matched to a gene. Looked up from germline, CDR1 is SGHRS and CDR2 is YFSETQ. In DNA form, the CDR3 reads TGCGCCAGCAGCTCGCAGACAGGGACCTACAATGAGCAGTTCTTC. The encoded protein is CASSSQTGTYNEQFF.

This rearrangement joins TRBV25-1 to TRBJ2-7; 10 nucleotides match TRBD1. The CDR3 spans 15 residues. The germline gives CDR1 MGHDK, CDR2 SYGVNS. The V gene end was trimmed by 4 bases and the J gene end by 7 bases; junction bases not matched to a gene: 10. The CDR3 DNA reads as TGTGCCAGCAGTGCTTTTGACAGGGGGCTGGGGGAGCAGTACTTC. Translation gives CASSAFDRGLGEQYF.

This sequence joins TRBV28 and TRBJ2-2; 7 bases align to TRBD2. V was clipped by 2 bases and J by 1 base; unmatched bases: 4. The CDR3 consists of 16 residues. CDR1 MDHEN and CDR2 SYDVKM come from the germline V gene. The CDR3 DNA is TGTGCCAGCAGTTTAATGGGCGGGAGGAACACCGGGGAGCTGTTTTTT. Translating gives CASSLMGGRNTGELFF.

The CDR3: CASSLQVSAEAFF. Written as DNA, the CDR3 is TGTGCCAGCTCGCTACAGGTTAGCGCTGAAGCTTTCTTT. The chain uses TRBV27 and TRBJ1-1, with D maybe TRBD1 (5 bases). With 8 bases removed from V and 6 bases from J, the gap between germline ends came to 16 bases. Germline V gene sequence: CDR1 MNHEY, CDR2 SMNVEV (reference sequence). CDR3 length: 13 residues.

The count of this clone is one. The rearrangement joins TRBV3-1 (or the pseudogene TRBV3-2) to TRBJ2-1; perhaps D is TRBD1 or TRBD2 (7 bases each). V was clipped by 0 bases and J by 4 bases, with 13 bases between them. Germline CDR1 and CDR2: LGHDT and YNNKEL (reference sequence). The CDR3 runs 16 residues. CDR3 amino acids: CASSQEQGTTYNEQFF. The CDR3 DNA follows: TGTGCCAGCAGCCAAGAACAGGGGACTACTTACAATGAGCAGTTCTTC.